These 5 T cell receptor beta chains came from one sample sequenced in a study of CD8 T cells in ankylosing spondylitis. One entry per CDR3 protein results from TCRdb running MiXCR on the 5' RACE reads. Seen here are 250,000 to 350,000 distinct CDR3 sequences, less than 25% observed once, and the top ten hold under 4%. Specimen: blood, either unsorted or a sorted T cell fraction (not recorded which). Receptors were obtained from a female donor with ankylosing spondylitis or in good health (not recorded which).

This clonotype was recorded a few times. This chain uses TRBV5-6 with TRBJ1-4; D unresolved. Per germline, CDR1 SGHDT and CDR2 YYEEEE. The CDR3 runs 14 residues. Trimming shortened V by 0 bases and J by 7 bases, and 10 bases separated the two germline ends. The CDR3 spells CASSLAGLGEKLFF. For the CDR3, the DNA is TGTGCCAGCAGCTTGGCGGGATTAGGTGAAAAACTGTTTTTT.

The genes are TRBV5-1 and TRBJ2-3, with D unclear. The CDR3 sequence is 14 residues long. Germline V CDR1 and CDR2: SGHRS, YFSETQ. Trimming took off 4 bases at V and 2 bases at J, with 11 bases between the two ends. Written as DNA, the CDR3 is TGCGCCAGCAGCGTCCCAGCTGACACAGATACGCAGTATTTT. It encodes CASSVPADTDTQYF.

In its sample, this clonotype was seen a few times. The V gene is TRBV7-9, the J gene TRBJ2-7, with TRBD1 matching 8 bases. CDR3 length equals 15 residues. Unmatched junction bases numbered 12, after V lost 5 bases and J lost 6 bases. Germline V CDR1 and CDR2: SEHNR, FQNEAQ (reference sequence). The CDR3 spells CASSPSWTGTGEQYF. The CDR3 DNA is TGTGCCAGCAGCCCGAGTTGGACAGGGACAGGCGAGCAGTACTTC.

This clonotype was seen only a few times. The chain combines TRBV20-1 with TRBJ2-7, with D perhaps given as TRBD1 or TRBD2 (6 bases each). Trimming took 4 bases from V and 8 from J, leaving 15 bases between them. The length of the CDR3 is 12 residues. Germline assignment: CDR1 DFQATT and CDR2 SNEGSKA (reference sequence). CDR3 amino acids: CSATRTGRKQYF. CDR3 nucleotides: TGCAGTGCTACCCGAACAGGGAGGAAGCAGTACTTC.

This clonotype was counted only a few times. The rearrangement joins TRBV6-5 to TRBJ1-1, with D possibly being TRBD1 (6 bases). CDR3 length: 14 amino acids. V was clipped by 2 bases and J by 7 bases, with 14 bases between them. Germline V gives CDR1 MNHEY, CDR2 SVGAGI. CDR3 sequence reads: CASSYTQGPYEAFF. CDR3 in DNA: TGTGCCAGCAGTTACACGCAGGGGCCGTATGAAGCTTTCTTT.